This T cell receptor (beta chain) was sequenced during a study of Graves' ophthalmopathy and Graves' hyperthyroidism. This CDR3 has 14 amino acids. The germline CDR1 and CDR2 sequences are SQVTM and ANQGSEA. The V and J ends lost 2 bases and 1 base, in that order; junction bases with no gene match: 2. This clonotype appeared many times. RNA transcripts provided the template for amplifying TCR beta CDR3 regions. Following a first-round RT-PCR that used HTBI primers, a second-round multiplex PCR was carried out. TCRdb re-called the multiplex PCR reads through MiXCR, storing one row per CDR3 protein. In the table there are 740,000 or so distinct CDR3 sequences, around 40% of which are singletons. A diagnosis was made from clinical symptoms together with serum thyroxine, TRAb, thyroid ultrasound and orbital computed tomography.

The gene calls are TRBV29-1 and TRBJ2-5; 9 bases match TRBD1. The specimen was peripheral blood. The clonotype originates from an adult man with Graves' ophthalmopathy. CDR3 amino acids: CSVELTGGQETQYF. The CDR3 bases are TGCAGCGTTGAATTGACAGGGGGCCAAGAGACCCAGTACTTC.